Listed below are T cell receptor beta chains from one sample, sequenced in a study of shared clonotypes between healthy human individuals. Assay used: immunoSEQ multiplex PCR; TCRdb lists only in-frame clones, some missing. The sample has under 2,500,000 clones, more than 90% seen once; the top ten hold 0.1% to 0.15%. Sequenced: naive CD4+ T cells sorted from blood. These TCRs come from a man younger than 35 in good health. CDR3s include the opening cysteine and the closing phenylalanine or tryptophan. A D gene is named only where the DNA matches it firmly. Expanded clones are given a class, and other clones once, few, many or no size at all.

d_call	clone_size	v_call	j_call	cdr3_aa	cdr3_nt
TRBD1	-	TRBV29-1	TRBJ2-3	CSAERQGARMDTQYF	TGCAGCGCCGAGAGACAGGGGGCGCGAATGGATACGCAGTATTTT
TRBD2	-	TRBV9	TRBJ2-1	CASSGDYSGEQFF	TGTGCCAGCAGCGGGGACTACTCGGGTGAGCAGTTCTTC
TRBD1	-	TRBV5-1	TRBJ1-3	CASSAGQATGNTIYF	TGCGCCAGCAGCGCCGGACAGGCCACTGGAAACACCATATATTTT
TRBD2	once	TRBV4-1	TRBJ2-7	CASSQDGGGTYEQYF	TGCGCCAGCAGCCAAGACGGCGGGGGGACCTACGAGCAGTACTTC
TRBD1	-	TRBV5-4	TRBJ2-5	CASNKGQGGETQYF	TGTGCCAGCAACAAGGGACAGGGGGGAGAGACCCAGTACTTC
TRBD1	once	TRBV6-1	TRBJ1-1	CASSDYSAGGRAEAFF	TGTGCCAGCAGTGATTACTCCGCAGGGGGGAGAGCTGAAGCTTTCTTT
-	few	TRBV6-5	TRBJ1-1	CASSYGRNTEAFF	TGTGCCAGCAGTTACGGCAGGAACACTGAAGCTTTCTTT
-	-	TRBV11-2	TRBJ2-1	CASRRLRGGRNEQFF	TGTGCCAGCAGGCGCTTGAGAGGGGGAAGGAATGAGCAGTTCTTC
-	-	TRBV18	TRBJ2-7	CASSPYHGYEQYF	TGTGCCAGCTCACCGTACCACGGTTACGAGCAGTACTTC
TRBD1	-	TRBV19	TRBJ1-2	CASGTGGYGYTF	TGTGCCAGTGGGACAGGGGGGTATGGCTACACCTTC
TRBD2	once	TRBV9	TRBJ2-3	CASSVEAGGQSDTQYF	TGTGCCAGCAGCGTAGAAGCGGGAGGGCAGTCCGATACGCAGTATTTT
TRBD2	-	TRBV4-1	TRBJ2-1	CASSQEQLRRLAGGNEQFF	TGCGCCAGCAGCCAAGAACAATTAAGGCGACTAGCGGGAGGGAATGAGCAGTTCTTC
-	-	TRBV19	TRBJ1-1	CASTPTTGNTEAFF	TGTGCCAGTACTCCTACGACAGGCAACACTGAAGCTTTCTTT
-	-	TRBV28	TRBJ2-3	CASSSSLATTDTQYF	TGTGCCAGCAGTTCTTCACTAGCAACCACAGATACGCAGTATTTT
-	-	TRBV5-1	TRBJ1-4	CASSLYGASNEKLFF	TGCGCCAGCAGCTTGTATGGGGCGTCTAATGAAAAACTGTTTTTT
TRBD1	-	TRBV5-1	TRBJ1-2	CASSPTGGAGYGYTF	TGCGCCAGCAGTCCCACAGGGGGCGCGGGCTATGGCTACACCTTC
TRBD1	-	TRBV5-1	TRBJ1-1	CASGDRGRTEAFF	TGCGCCAGTGGCGACAGGGGGCGTACTGAAGCTTTCTTT
-	-	TRBV7-3	TRBJ2-7	CASSSGYSYEQYF	TGTGCCAGCAGCTCAGGGTACTCCTACGAGCAGTACTTC
TRBD2	-	TRBV6-5	TRBJ2-3	CASSSLAGGRSDTQYF	TGTGCCAGCAGTTCGCTAGCGGGAGGTCGCTCAGATACGCAGTATTTT
TRBD2	-	TRBV2	TRBJ2-1	CASRQSGTSGNNEQFF	TGTGCCAGCAGGCAGTCCGGGACTAGCGGGAACAATGAGCAGTTCTTC
TRBD1	-	TRBV30	TRBJ1-1	CAWSGARVYRGPLNTEAFF	TGTGCCTGGAGCGGAGCGAGGGTCTACAGGGGCCCCTTGAACACTGAAGCTTTCTTT
-	once	TRBV2	TRBJ2-5	CASLIGPETQYF	TGTGCCAGCCTAATAGGCCCGGAGACCCAGTACTTC